Below, 5 T cell receptor beta chains from the same sample are listed, as sequenced in a study of T cell repertoires in cytomegalovirus infection. The antigens these receptors bind are not known. TCRdb processed the reads anew with MiXCR; each CDR3 protein has one entry. Of about 740,000 distinct CDR3 sequences listed, 30% to 35% are singletons. Sequencing was performed on cultured PBMCs, taken from culture after CMV antigen stimulation. All receptors come from a human donor in good health (CMV status not recorded). Some clones in this sample may be carry-over from other donors' samples.

J is TRBJ1-5 and V is TRBV2; D might be TRBD1 (6 bases). Germline V gene sequence: CDR1 SNHLY, CDR2 FYNNEI. Trimming cost V 2 bases and J 5 bases, with 10 bases left between them. This CDR3 is 14 amino acids long. The CDR3 sequence: CASSEQGPYQPQHF. The CDR3 DNA reads as TGTGCCAGCAGTGAACAGGGGCCTTATCAGCCCCAGCATTTT.

This clonotype came up a few times. V and J are TRBV6-6 and TRBJ1-1; D gene ambiguous. The CDR3 contains 13 residues. Trimming removed 5 bases at V and 0 bases at J, with 7 bases between. Germline V CDR1 and CDR2: MNHNY, SVGAGI (reference sequence). Here the CDR3 reads CASSENLNTEAFF. The CDR3 DNA sequence: TGTGCCAGCAGTGAGAACTTGAACACTGAAGCTTTCTTT.

The chain employs TRBV11-2 and TRBJ2-1; the D call may be TRBD1 or TRBD2 (5 bases each). V lost 4 bases to trimming and J lost 5 bases, with 15 bases between them. The CDR3 has 15 residues. CDR1 is SGHAT, CDR2 FQNNGV, per germline. CDR3: CASSSVRDRNNEQFF. In DNA, the CDR3 is TGTGCCAGCAGCTCGGTCCGGGACCGAAACAATGAGCAGTTCTTC. Full variable domain (remainder filled in from reference TRBV11-2 and TRBJ2-1): EAGVAQSPRYKIIEKRQSVAFWCNPISGHATLYWYQQILGQGPKLLIQFQNNGVVDDSQLPKDRFSAERLKGVDSTLKIQPAKLEDSAVYLCASSSVRDRNNEQFFGPGTRLTVL.

The CDR3 region has the DNA TGCGCCAGCAGGGACGCTGGGATACAAGAGACCCAGTACTTC. Encoded protein: CASRDAGIQETQYF. The chain links TRBV5-1 to TRBJ2-5; D remains unclear. This CDR3 region has 14 residues. Germline V CDR1 and CDR2: SGHRS, YFSETQ. V was cut by 5 bases and J by 2 bases, with 13 bases left in between.

In its sample, this clonotype was seen once. The gene calls are TRBV5-1 and TRBJ2-5; D not resolved. CDR1 is SGHRS and CDR2 is YFSETQ in the germline V gene. This CDR3 has 14 amino acids. The V end lost 6 bases, the J end lost 2 bases, and 14 bases lay between the germline ends. The CDR3 loop is CASILAPNQETQYF. The CDR3, as DNA: TGCGCCAGCATCCTTGCCCCGAATCAAGAGACCCAGTACTTC.